This paragraph covers one T cell receptor (beta chain) sequence. This clone was found a few times. Its antigen is currently not known. Base qualities are missing; no much larger clone stands one base away. This specimen comes from a study of siplizumab effects on memory and regulatory T cells (dated by TCRdb to the late 2010s). Turning to the overall study: Across eight or nine responder-stimulator pairs, paired mixed lymphocyte reactions were conducted with siplizumab at 1 ug/mL and without drug. The study looked at the effect of siplizumab, an anti-CD2 antibody, on alloreactive T-cell subsets in allogeneic mixed lymphocyte reactions made from human PBMCs. Broad study findings and their caveats: The cumulative frequency of alloreactive sequences traceable to unstimulated CD4+ memory T cells was significantly reduced by siplizumab. Because sequences below about 10^-5 frequency were poorly captured, only a minor fraction of alloreactive clones could be mapped to unstimulated subsets. Whether proliferating Tregs from siplizumab cultures were suppressive was not functionally confirmed. In reactions with siplizumab, an average of roughly 70% of mappable alloreactive CD4+ clones were Treg-derived, compared with 26.9% in control reactions. Unstimulated naive T cells appeared to be more diverse than memory T cells, and naive cells seemed to make a substantial contribution to the alloresponse. Roughly 75-97% of proliferating CD4+ or CD8+ clones could not be assigned a naive or memory phenotype.

The cysteine opens and the phenylalanine closes a CDR3 of 14 amino acids. Only the CDR3 region is kept as DNA, spanning 42 bases read in frame from base 1. A distance of 11 bases separates the germline ends of V and J, which lose 9 bases and 2 bases respectively. For about six days, cells in the mixed lymphocyte reaction were kept in coculture at 37 degrees C. After responder PBMCs were labelled with CFSE and stimulator PBMCs with Violet Dye, the two populations were combined at a 1:1 ratio. TCRbeta CDR3 sequencing was performed on sorted unstimulated T cells and on proliferating T cells recovered from mixed lymphocyte reactions. Fresh whole blood from fewer than 12 HLA-typed healthy donors was used to isolate PBMCs. For TCR sequencing, responder T cells that had proliferated and were CFSE-low were FACS-sorted once the mixed lymphocyte reaction was over. Library construction relied on the immunoSEQ multiplex PCR assay. Some 1.1 x 10^5 TCR templates per sample were assayed by the deep sequencing platform. Genomic DNA extracted from sorted T cells was used for TCRbeta CDR3 sequencing. Per the source publication's procedure: The R programming language was used for clonal analysis of TCRbeta CDR3 data. Alloreactive CD4+ and CD8+ clones were defined by comparing unstimulated samples with post-reaction CFSE-low samples. Regulatory or non-regulatory origin was assigned to alloreactive CD4+ clones by matching of sequences to sorted unstimulated Treg and non-Treg repertoires. TCRdb limited this immuneACCESS table to in-frame rearrangements with V and J called. A share of clones is missing; checked studies link under half to unresolved V genes, and the rest is unexplained. The DNA gave D and trimming, while V, J and clone size come from that table. The sample yields approximately 13,000 clones; about 40% were counted once. The ten largest clones represent 10% of the sample.

In this chain, TRBV23-1 is recombined with TRBJ2-6; the D gene cannot be resolved reliably. TRBV23-1 is treated as an ORF (open reading frame) with a function not yet certain. The sequenced sample consisted of CFSE-low (dividing) CD8+ T cells sorted from an allogeneic mixed lymphocyte reaction. This clonotype was sampled from a human donor in good health; the cells came from an allogeneic mixed lymphocyte reaction. The DNA reads as follows: TGCGCCAGAAGACGGACCACTGGGGCCAACGTCCTGACTTTC. This translates into CARRRTTGANVLTF.